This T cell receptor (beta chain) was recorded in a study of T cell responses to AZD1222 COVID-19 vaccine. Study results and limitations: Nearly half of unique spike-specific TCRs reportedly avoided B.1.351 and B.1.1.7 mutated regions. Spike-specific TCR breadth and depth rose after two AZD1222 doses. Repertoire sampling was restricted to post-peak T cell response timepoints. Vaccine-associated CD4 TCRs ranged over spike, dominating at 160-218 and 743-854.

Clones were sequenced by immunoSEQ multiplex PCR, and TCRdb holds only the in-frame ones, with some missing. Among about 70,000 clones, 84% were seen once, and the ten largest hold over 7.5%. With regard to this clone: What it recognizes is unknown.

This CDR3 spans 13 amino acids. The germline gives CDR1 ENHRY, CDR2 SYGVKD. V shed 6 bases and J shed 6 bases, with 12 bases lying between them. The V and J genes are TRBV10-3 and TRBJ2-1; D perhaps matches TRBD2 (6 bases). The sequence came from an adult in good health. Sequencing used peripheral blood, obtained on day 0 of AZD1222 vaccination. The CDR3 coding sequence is TGTGCCATCAGCCCCGCCGGGGGCAATGAGCAGTTCTTC. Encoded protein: CAISPAGGNEQFF.